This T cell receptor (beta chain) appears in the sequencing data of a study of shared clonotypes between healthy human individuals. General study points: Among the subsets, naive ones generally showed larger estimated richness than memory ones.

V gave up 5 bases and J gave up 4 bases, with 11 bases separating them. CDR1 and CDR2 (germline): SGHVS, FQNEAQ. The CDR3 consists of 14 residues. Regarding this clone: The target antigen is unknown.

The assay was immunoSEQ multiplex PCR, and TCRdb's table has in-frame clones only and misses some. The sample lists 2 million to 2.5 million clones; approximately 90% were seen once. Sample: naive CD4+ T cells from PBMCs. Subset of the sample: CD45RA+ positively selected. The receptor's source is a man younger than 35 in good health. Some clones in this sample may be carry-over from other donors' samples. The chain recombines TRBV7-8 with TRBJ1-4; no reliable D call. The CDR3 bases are TGTGCCAGCAGCCTTGGGGTCGATAATGAAAAACTGTTTTTT. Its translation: CASSLGVDNEKLFF.